The source of this T cell receptor (beta chain) is a study of PD-L1 blockade in urothelial cancer. Study-wide context: The researchers analyzed blood 3 weeks (second dose) and 6 weeks after treatment start. Blood gave a median approximately 150,000 T cells.

This clone came up once. Unmatched junction bases numbered 19, after V lost 2 bases and J lost 1 base. CDR1 is GTSNPN, CDR2 SVGIG, per germline (reference sequence). There are 19 residues in the CDR3. Each PCR had synthetic TCR analog templates added to it as a spike-in. Profiled with immunoSEQ multiplex PCR; TCRdb holds only in-frame clones, not every one. The sample comprises 100,000 or so clones, approximately 90% of which are singletons, and over 0.8% rests with the top ten. Each individual provided 1 to 8 samples (taken pretreatment and on-treatment). The material was PBMCs, obtained around atezolizumab (anti-PD-L1) treatment. The sequence was obtained from a woman aged 80 or over with urothelial cancer. V gene TRBV30 combines with J gene TRBJ2-7, with 8 bases fitting TRBD2. The CDR3 bases are TGTGCCTGGAGTTCACGACTCGAGACGGGAGGGGGTAGGTCCTACGAGCAGTACTTC. This codes for CAWSSRLETGGGRSYEQYF.